This note documents a single T cell receptor (beta chain) sequence. Treatment in this sample: randomized to nivolumab then ipilimumab (arm A) or the reverse (arm B). DNA-damaging chemotherapy had not been given to any patient beforehand. These data come from a study of sequential checkpoint blockade in melanoma. Study-wide context: First-line arms were nivolumab then ipilimumab, or the reverse, randomized 1:1. Maintenance nivolumab came after either treatment sequence.

Sequenced by immunoSEQ multiplex PCR; TCRdb stores in-frame clones only, minus some. The sample has over 25,000 clones, around three quarters seen once. The sequence was obtained from a human donor with melanoma. This specimen was CD8+ T cells sorted from blood (inferred from file names), taken from a patient given nivolumab and ipilimumab in sequence.

DNA for the CDR3: TGTGCCAGCAGCTTAGCAGGAGGAACCGGGGAGCTGTTTTTT. Encoded protein: CASSLAGGTGELFF. The rearrangement uses TRBV7-3 and TRBJ2-2, with D maybe TRBD2 (5 bases). Germline CDR1 SGHTA, CDR2 FQGTGA. CDR3 size: 14 residues. Trimming cost V 2 bases and J 5 bases, with 9 bases left between them.